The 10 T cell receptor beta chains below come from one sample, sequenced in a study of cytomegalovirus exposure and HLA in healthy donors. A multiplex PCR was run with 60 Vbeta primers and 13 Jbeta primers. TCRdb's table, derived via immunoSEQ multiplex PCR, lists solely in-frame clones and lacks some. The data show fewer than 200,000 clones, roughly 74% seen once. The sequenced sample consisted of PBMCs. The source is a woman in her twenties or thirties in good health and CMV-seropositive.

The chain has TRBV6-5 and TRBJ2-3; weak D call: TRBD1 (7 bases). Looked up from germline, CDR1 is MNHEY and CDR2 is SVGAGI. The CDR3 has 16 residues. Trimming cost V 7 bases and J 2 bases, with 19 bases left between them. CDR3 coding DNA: TGTGCCAGCACTTTCTCAGGGGGGACAGCCACAGATACGCAGTATTTT. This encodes CASTFSGGTATDTQYF.

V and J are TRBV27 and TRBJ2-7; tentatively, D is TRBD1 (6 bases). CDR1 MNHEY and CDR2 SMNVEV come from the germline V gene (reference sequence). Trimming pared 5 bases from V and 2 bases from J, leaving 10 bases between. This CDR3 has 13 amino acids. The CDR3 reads CASSPRGPYEQYF. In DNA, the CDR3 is TGTGCCAGCAGTCCCAGGGGCCCCTACGAGCAGTACTTC.

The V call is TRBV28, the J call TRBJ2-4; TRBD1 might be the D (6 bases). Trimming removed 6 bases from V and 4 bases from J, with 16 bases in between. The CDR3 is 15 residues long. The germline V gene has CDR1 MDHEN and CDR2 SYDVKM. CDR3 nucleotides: TGTGCCAGCAGGGGAGCCGACAGGAGAAAAAACATTCAGTACTTC. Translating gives CASRGADRRKNIQYF.

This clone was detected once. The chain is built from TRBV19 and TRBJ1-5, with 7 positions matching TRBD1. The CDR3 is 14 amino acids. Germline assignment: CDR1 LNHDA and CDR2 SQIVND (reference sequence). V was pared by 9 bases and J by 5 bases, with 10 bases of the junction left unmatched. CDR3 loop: CASNDRASDQPQHF. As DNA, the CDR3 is TGTGCCAGCAACGACAGGGCATCGGATCAGCCCCAGCATTTT.

CDR3 nucleotide sequence: TGTGCCAGCAACAAAAAAGGACAGGGGGCCCGGGAGCAGTACTTC. Amino acid sequence: CASNKKGQGAREQYF. The chain uses TRBV18 and TRBJ2-7; 11 positions agree with TRBD1. The trim removed 8 bases at V and 7 bases at J, leaving 13 bases unmatched. CDR3 length equals 15 residues. Germline CDR1 and CDR2: KGHSH and LQKENI.

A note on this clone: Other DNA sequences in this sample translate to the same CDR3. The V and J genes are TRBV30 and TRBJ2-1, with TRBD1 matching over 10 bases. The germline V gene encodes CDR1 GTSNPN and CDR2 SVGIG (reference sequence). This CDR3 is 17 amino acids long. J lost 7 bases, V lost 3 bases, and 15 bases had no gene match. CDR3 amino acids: CAWRVRQGATGGNEQFF. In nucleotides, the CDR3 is TGTGCCTGGAGGGTGAGACAGGGGGCTACAGGAGGGAATGAGCAGTTCTTC. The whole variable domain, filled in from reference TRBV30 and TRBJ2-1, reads SQTIHQWPATLVQPVGSPLSLECTVEGTSNPNLYWYRQAAGRGLQLLFYSVGIGQISSEVPQNLSASRPQDRQFILSSKKLLLSDSGFYLCAWRVRQGATGGNEQFFGPGTRLTVL.

The CDR3 DNA follows: TGTGCCAGCAGTTTAGGCCAGGACAATGAGCAGTTCTTC. Its translation: CASSLGQDNEQFF. The chain combines TRBV28 with TRBJ2-1; D is undetermined. From germline, CDR1 is MDHEN and CDR2 SYDVKM. Trimming pared 2 bases from V and 5 bases from J, leaving 7 bases between. The CDR3 contains 13 residues.

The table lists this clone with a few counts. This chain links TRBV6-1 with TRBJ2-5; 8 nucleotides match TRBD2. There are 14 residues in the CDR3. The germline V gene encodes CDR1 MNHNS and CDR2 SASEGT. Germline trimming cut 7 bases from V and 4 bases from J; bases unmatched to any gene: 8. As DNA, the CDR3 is TGTGCCAGCAATGAGCGGGAGTGGGGAGAGACCCAGTACTTC. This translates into CASNEREWGETQYF.

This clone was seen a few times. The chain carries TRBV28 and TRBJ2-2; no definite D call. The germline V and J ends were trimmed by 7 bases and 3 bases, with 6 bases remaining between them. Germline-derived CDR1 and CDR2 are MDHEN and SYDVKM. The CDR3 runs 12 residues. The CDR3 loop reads CASTTDTGELFF. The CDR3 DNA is TGTGCCAGCACCACGGACACCGGGGAGCTGTTTTTT. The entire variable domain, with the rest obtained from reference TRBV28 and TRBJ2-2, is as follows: DVKVTQSSRYLVKRTGEKVFLECVQDMDHENMFWYRQDPGLGLRLIYFSYDVKMKEKGDIPEGYSVSREKKERFSLILESASTNQTSMYLCASTTDTGELFFGEGSRLTVL.

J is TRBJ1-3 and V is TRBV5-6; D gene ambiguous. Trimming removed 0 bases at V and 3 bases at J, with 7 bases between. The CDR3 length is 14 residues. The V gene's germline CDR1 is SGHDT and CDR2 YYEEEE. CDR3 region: CASSLVEGGNTIYF. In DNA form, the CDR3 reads TGTGCCAGCAGCTTGGTAGAGGGTGGAAACACCATATATTTT.